This TCR beta chain was identified in a study of cytomegalovirus exposure and HLA in healthy donors. The primer mix had 60 Vbeta and 13 Jbeta primers. Only in-frame clones appear in the TCRdb table, and some are missing; sequencing was by immunoSEQ multiplex PCR. The sample holds 90,000 to 140,000 clones; roughly 79% are singletons and the top ten take about 5.7%. This clone was detected once. CDR3 size: 13 residues. Per germline, CDR1 MNHNS and CDR2 SASEGT. With 2 bases removed from V and 5 bases from J, the gap between germline ends came to 9 bases. The clonotype was recovered from a male donor in good health and CMV-seronegative. The V gene is TRBV6-1, the J gene TRBJ2-5; a possible D gene is TRBD2 (5 bases). The sequencing sample was made of PBMCs. CDR3 DNA: TGTGCCAGCAGTGAACGGGATCGGGAGACCCAGTACTTC. It translates to CASSERDRETQYF.